The T cell receptor beta chain described here comes from a study of blood T cell repertoires in COVID-19 (dated by TCRdb to 2019 to 2021). A note on the overall study: The collaborator samples originated in the United States, Italy and Spain and spanned the acute and convalescent phases of COVID-19. HLA class I and class II types, where available, came from metadata supplied by the sample provider rather than from assay-based typing. Samples were obtained from the ongoing ImmuneRACE study (first 160 participants) and from 1,000 to 1,500 subjects provided by 6 global collaborators. The prospective study material was composed of cDNA or gDNA derived from T cells, B-cell-depleted T cells, or PBMCs. The dataset comprised deeply sampled blood TCRbeta repertoires from subjects exposed to, actively infected with, or recovered from COVID-19. The repertoires were made available in a free public database intended to serve as a resource for research on the immune response to SARS-CoV-2. A de-identified subject ID, COVID-19 status, age in years and sex were almost always included in the sample metadata. General findings and caveats noted by the study authors: Clinical and demographic metadata were provided uncurated, with the amount varying by source and participant.

From the cysteine through the phenylalanine, the CDR3 covers 15 amino acids. CDR3 DNA only is kept here, 45 bases in frame from base 1. Looking up the germline V gene yields CDR1 SGHNT and CDR2 YENEEA. V is reduced by 5 bases and J by 0 bases, leaving a spacing of 13 bases between them. A remark on this clone: What antigen it recognizes has not been identified. No much larger clone exists at a distance of one base, and base qualities are not known.

Whole blood was collected in K2EDTA tubes by collaborating institutions according to the institutions' own protocols. For TCRbeta analysis, collaborator samples were shipped as frozen whole blood, as isolated PBMCs, or as DNA extracted from either sample type. TCRbeta CDR3 regions were amplified from genomic DNA using the immunoSEQ Assay, a bias-controlled multiplex PCR. Regarding the original processing steps: The number of nucleated cells in each sample was estimated by amplification of reference gene primers within the assay. To quantify the absolute abundance of each unique TCRbeta CDR3 rearrangement, sequence reads were collapsed and filtered. Productive Simpson clonality was computed per sample as the square root of Simpson's diversity index over productive rearrangements. The immuneACCESS repertoire file appears here via TCRdb, limited to in-frame rearrangements. These files lack a portion of the clones; in checked studies, under half of the deficit traces to unresolved V genes, and the cause of the others is not known. The DNA gave D and trimming, while V, J and clone size come from that table. Within this sample are some 180,000 clones, with around 82% of them counted one time only. The ten largest clones take up approximately 2% of the sample.

The sequenced sample consisted of peripheral blood. The clonotype was recovered from an elderly woman with acute or convalescent COVID-19. The sequence is built from TRBV11-3 and TRBJ1-1; TRBD1 might be the D gene, on 6 matching bases. The CDR3 reads as follows: CASSPAGGMNTEAFF. The nucleotide sequence is given as TGTGCCAGCAGCCCGGCGGGGGGCATGAACACTGAAGCTTTCTTT.